These T cell receptor beta chains were read from a single sample in a study of a mutant IDH1 vaccine in newly diagnosed glioma. TCRdb's table, derived via immunoSEQ multiplex PCR, lists solely in-frame clones and lacks some. Of about 56,000 clones in the sample, under 85% were seen once. These receptors have no identified antigens. Sequencing used PBMCs, obtained from a glioma patient whose treatment included an IDH1 peptide vaccine. These receptor sequences come from a woman in her 50s with glioma. Each CDR3 is given with its conserved first and last residue. D genes are given only for firm matches. Size values are once, few and many counts, or a class for expanded clones, and some rows have none.

>TRBJ2-3|.|.|TRBV5-1
CASSAEGPDRTDTQYF
TGCGCCAGCAGCGCCGAGGGACCTGACCGCACAGATACGCAGTATTTT
>TRBJ2-5|TRBD2|once|TRBV4-1
CASSPLVGGWQETQYF
TGCGCCAGCAGCCCTCTCGTCGGGGGGTGGCAAGAGACCCAGTACTTC
>TRBJ2-7|.|.|TRBV9
CASSVGRGNEQYF
TGTGCCAGCAGCGTAGGAAGGGGAAACGAGCAGTACTTC
>TRBJ1-4|.|.|TRBV4-3
CASSQDRVGDEKLFF
TGCGCCAGCAGCCAAGATCGGGTAGGGGATGAAAAACTGTTTTTT
>TRBJ1-1|.|.|TRBV7-9
CASSPQTVNTEAFF
TGTGCCAGCAGCCCGCAGACAGTGAACACTGAAGCTTTCTTT
>TRBJ1-1|.|few|TRBV29-1
CSVEGRGTEAFF
TGCAGCGTTGAAGGACGGGGAACTGAAGCTTTCTTT
>TRBJ1-5|.|.|TRBV28
CASRFGGVVSNQPQHF
TGTGCCAGCAGGTTTGGGGGCGTAGTCAGCAATCAGCCCCAGCATTTT
>TRBJ2-7|TRBD2|.|TRBV4-1
CASSQEPGLPTYEQYF
TGCGCCAGCAGCCAAGAGCCGGGACTACCCACCTACGAGCAGTACTTC
>TRBJ1-2|.|.|TRBV7-9
CASSPRHDGYTF
TGTGCCAGCAGCCCTCGCCACGATGGCTACACCTTC
>TRBJ1-1|.|.|TRBV2
CASSGRTNTEAFF
TGTGCCAGCAGTGGTAGAACGAACACTGAAGCTTTCTTT
>TRBJ1-5|TRBD1|.|TRBV27
CASSADRGGQPQHF
TGTGCCAGCAGCGCGGACAGGGGAGGACAGCCCCAGCATTTT
>TRBJ1-1|.|once|TRBV4-3
CASSQDGRGTEAFF
TGCGCCAGCAGCCAAGATGGGAGGGGGACTGAAGCTTTCTTT
>TRBJ1-1|.|.|TRBV18
CASSPFQDPRMNTEAFF
TGTGCCAGCTCACCTTTCCAAGACCCACGTATGAACACTGAAGCTTTCTTT
>TRBJ1-1|TRBD1|.|TRBV27
CASSLRGTGGLTEAFF
TGTGCCAGCAGCCTCAGGGGGACAGGGGGCCTCACTGAAGCTTTCTTT
>TRBJ1-1|.|.|TRBV7-2
CASSFRAPKGNTEAFF
TGTGCCAGCAGCTTCAGGGCGCCGAAGGGCAACACTGAAGCTTTCTTT
>TRBJ2-7|.|.|TRBV9
CASSVTPQSSYEQYF
TGTGCCAGCAGCGTGACCCCACAGAGCTCCTACGAGCAGTACTTC
>TRBJ2-2|.|.|TRBV28
CASSRPGTGELFF
TGTGCCAGCAGTCGGCCGGGGACCGGGGAGCTGTTTTTT
>TRBJ1-2|.|.|TRBV11-3
CASSSLGGGYGYTF
TGTGCCAGCAGCAGCTTAGGGGGAGGCTATGGCTACACCTTC
>TRBJ2-7|TRBD1|.|TRBV5-6
CASSRRDSSSQQYF
TGTGCCAGCAGCCGCCGGGACAGCTCGTCCCAGCAGTACTTC
>TRBJ1-1|.|.|TRBV6-6
CASSQDRSLEAFF
TGTGCCAGCAGTCAGGACAGAAGCCTTGAAGCTTTCTTT
>TRBJ2-7|TRBD2|.|TRBV14
CASSQDVGGAGDEQYF
TGTGCCAGCAGCCAAGATGTTGGGGGAGCGGGGGACGAGCAGTACTTC
>TRBJ1-4|.|few|TRBV19
CASKDKRIATNEKLFF
TGTGCCAGTAAAGACAAGCGTATTGCAACTAATGAAAAACTGTTTTTT
>TRBJ2-5|.|few|TRBV11-2
CASSFQETQYF
TGTGCCAGCAGCTTCCAAGAGACCCAGTACTTC
>TRBJ1-1|.|few|TRBV7-9
CASSPKGGVAFF
TGTGCCAGCAGCCCAAAGGGGGGGGTAGCTTTCTTT
>TRBJ2-5|.|few|TRBV7-9
CASSLGSSNGETQYF
TGTGCCAGCAGCTTAGGATCATCCAACGGGGAGACCCAGTACTTC
>TRBJ1-2|.|.|TRBV6-1
CASSGRWDGYTF
TGTGCCAGCAGTGGAAGGTGGGATGGCTACACCTTC
>TRBJ2-5|TRBD2|.|TRBV7-8
CASRKGRGTSETQYF
TGTGCCAGCAGAAAGGGGCGTGGGACTAGCGAGACCCAGTACTTC
>TRBJ1-5|.|.|TRBV18
CASSLTGSNSNQPQHF
TGTGCCAGCTCACTAACCGGCAGTAATAGCAATCAGCCCCAGCATTTT
>TRBJ1-6|.|.|TRBV6-6
CASSRVQGINSPLHF
TGTGCCAGCAGCCGGGTACAGGGAATAAATTCACCCCTCCACTTT
>TRBJ1-2|.|.|TRBV9
CASGGESFYGYTF
TGTGCCAGCGGCGGGGAGTCCTTCTATGGCTACACCTTC